Shown below are 27 T cell receptor beta chains from a single sample sequenced in a study of OX40 agonist ivuxolimab in advanced cancers. Method: immunoSEQ multiplex PCR; TCRdb's copy keeps in-frame clones and lacks some. The sample holds about 70,000 clones; around 80% are singletons and the top ten take less than 6%. The starting material was CD4+ or CD8+ T cells sorted from blood, obtained in a trial of the OX40 agonist ivuxolimab. The receptors were sampled from an adult with an advanced solid tumor such as melanoma, head and neck, liver or kidney cancer.

CDR3 loop: CASSSPSGGSPNEQFF. DNA of the CDR3: TGTGCCAGCAGTTCCCCTTCTGGTGGGAGTCCGAATGAGCAGTTCTTC. V gene TRBV6-5 combines with J gene TRBJ2-1, with D perhaps matching TRBD2 (5 bases). V lost 4 bases and J lost 7, with 20 bases in between. Per the germline V gene, CDR1 is MNHEY and CDR2 is SVGAGI. The CDR3 length is 16 residues.

The chain carries TRBV5-4 and TRBJ2-5; D is possibly TRBD2 (6 bases). V lost 0 bases to trimming and J lost 2 bases, with 14 bases between them. Germline values: CDR1 SGHNT, CDR2 YYREEE (reference sequence). There are 16 residues in the CDR3. CDR3 sequence: CASSLAGAGTQETQYF. The CDR3 DNA follows: TGTGCCAGCAGCTTGGCCGGGGCGGGGACTCAAGAGACCCAGTACTTC.

This clone was seen a single time. The V and J genes are TRBV9 and TRBJ1-1; a possible D gene is TRBD1 (5 bases). Trimming removed 1 base from V and 1 base from J, with 5 bases in between. The CDR3 contains 13 residues. Looked up from germline, CDR1 is SGDLS and CDR2 is YYNGEE. CDR3 sequence (DNA): TGTGCCAGCAGCGTAACAGGGAACACTGAAGCTTTCTTT. Protein: CASSVTGNTEAFF.

The chain has TRBV2 and TRBJ2-1, with 7 bases fitting TRBD2. Unmatched junction bases numbered 4, after V lost 6 bases and J lost 5 bases. CDR3 size: 13 residues. The V gene's germline CDR1 is SNHLY and CDR2 FYNNEI. The CDR3 region has the DNA TGTGCCAGCAGCGGGGACTACCACAATGAGCAGTTCTTC. This translates into CASSGDYHNEQFF. Full variable domain (rest looked up from reference TRBV2 and TRBJ2-1): EPEVTQTPSHQVTQMGQEVILRCVPISNHLYFYWYRQILGQKVEFLVSFYNNEISEKSEIFDDQFSVERPDGSNFTLKIRSTKLEDSAMYFCASSGDYHNEQFFGPGTRLTVL.

The chain couples TRBV7-2 to TRBJ2-7; TRBD2 matches 11 bases. The J segment lost 6 bases and the V segment lost 1 base, leaving 5 bases of the junction unmatched. The length of the CDR3 is 15 residues. CDR1 and CDR2 from the germline V gene are SGHTA and FQGNSA. This CDR3 reads CASSLDGTSGSEQYF. The CDR3 DNA reads as TGTGCCAGCAGCTTAGATGGGACTAGCGGTTCCGAGCAGTACTTC.

The chain is built from TRBV7-2 and TRBJ2-7; D unclear. Germline V CDR1 and CDR2: SGHTA, FQGNSA. This CDR3 comprises 16 residues. Trimming left V 5 bases short and J 2 bases short, with 19 bases between. The CDR3 sequence is CASSPRPGPAPYEQYF. CDR3 nucleotide sequence: TGTGCCAGCAGCCCCCGCCCTGGGCCAGCCCCCTACGAGCAGTACTTC.

The chain employs TRBV5-8 and TRBJ1-2, with a possible D match to TRBD1 (5 bases). The V gene's germline CDR1 is SGHTS and CDR2 YDEGEE. CDR3 length: 15 residues. V lost 2 bases and J lost 8, with 19 bases in between. Here the CDR3 reads CASSLNQGGRRGYTF. CDR3 nucleotides: TGTGCCAGCAGCTTAAACCAGGGTGGAAGACGGGGCTACACCTTC.

This clone was counted only a few times. CDR3 protein: CASSRQGRLGELFF. CDR3 DNA: TGTGCCAGTAGTCGACAGGGTCGGCTGGGGGAGCTGTTTTTT. The chain recombines TRBV19 with TRBJ2-2, with 7 bases that match TRBD1. The V gene end was trimmed by 5 bases and the J gene end by 8 bases; junction bases not matched to a gene: 8. The CDR3 loop spans 14 amino acids. Per germline, CDR1 LNHDA and CDR2 SQIVND (reference sequence). Full variable domain (outside the CDR3, taken from reference TRBV19 and TRBJ2-2): DGGITQSPKYLFRKEGQNVTLSCEQNLNHDAMYWYRQDPGQGLRLIYYSQIVNDFQKGDIAEGYSVSREKKESFPLTVTSAQKNPTAFYLCASSRQGRLGELFFGEGSRLTVL.

The chain has TRBV7-8 and TRBJ2-1, with TRBD2 as a possible D gene (5 bases). Trimming removed 3 bases at V and 9 bases at J, with 18 bases between. This CDR3 is built from 15 residues. Per germline, CDR1 SGHVS and CDR2 FQNEAQ. CDR3 sequence (DNA): TGTGCCAGCAGCTTTTCATGGAGTAGGAGGTCTGAGCAGTTCTTC. It is translated as CASSFSWSRRSEQFF.

This chain joins TRBV7-9 and TRBJ2-2, with 10 positions matching TRBD2. CDR3 length equals 15 residues. The V gene's germline CDR1 is SEHNR and CDR2 FQNEAQ (reference sequence). The junction had 4 bases not matched to a gene; V was cut back by 5 bases and J by 4 bases. The CDR3 region is CASSELAGRTGELFF. The CDR3, as DNA: TGTGCCAGCAGCGAACTAGCGGGACGCACCGGGGAGCTGTTTTTT.

V is TRBV19 and J is TRBJ1-2, with D uncertain. V lost 8 bases, J lost 3 bases, and 4 bases lay in between. Germline CDR1 reads LNHDA; CDR2 reads SQIVND (reference sequence). The CDR3 loop spans 10 amino acids. The CDR3 DNA follows: TGTGCCAGTTTTTACTATGGCTACACCTTC. Translated, it gives CASFYYGYTF.

The chain combines TRBV29-1 with TRBJ1-1; D ambiguous. The CDR3 runs 12 residues. V was shortened by 6 bases and J by 1 base, with 9 bases between the two germline ends. Germline V lookup: CDR1 SQVTM, CDR2 ANQGSEA. The CDR3 nucleotides are TGCAGCGTATGGAGGTCGAACACTGAAGCTTTCTTT. Residues: CSVWRSNTEAFF.

The sample holds a few counts of this clone. V and J are TRBV5-5 and TRBJ2-2; unclear D gene. The CDR3 is 13 amino acids. The V end lost 3 bases, the J end lost 2 bases, and 5 bases lay between the germline ends. CDR1 is SGHKS and CDR2 is YYEKEE in the germline V gene (reference sequence). CDR3 coding DNA: TGTGCCAGCAGCTCGGACAACACCGGGGAGCTGTTTTTT. Its protein is CASSSDNTGELFF.

V is TRBV7-9 and J is TRBJ2-2, with 7 bases that match TRBD2. Looked up from germline, CDR1 is SEHNR and CDR2 is FQNEAQ (reference sequence). The V segment lost 3 bases and the J segment 5 bases; nucleotides outside the gene matches: 9. The CDR3 has 16 amino acids. CDR3: CASSFVTGGGTGELFF. In DNA, the CDR3 is TGTGCCAGCAGCTTTGTTACGGGGGGAGGAACCGGGGAGCTGTTTTTT.

The chain employs TRBV6-1 and TRBJ1-2; D perhaps matches TRBD1 (6 bases). V shed 7 bases and J shed 2 bases, with 14 bases lying between them. This CDR3 comprises 14 residues. CDR1 MNHNS and CDR2 SASEGT come from the germline V gene. DNA for the CDR3: TGTGCCAGCACCCAGACAGGCTTGAACTATGGCTACACCTTC. It yields the protein CASTQTGLNYGYTF.

The J gene is TRBJ2-7, the V gene TRBV6-1; the match to TRBD1 covers 7 bases. The trim removed 1 base at V and 4 bases at J, leaving 4 bases unmatched. Germline values: CDR1 MNHNS, CDR2 SASEGT. The CDR3 length is 14 residues. CDR3 residues: CASSEDYRGYEQYF. The CDR3 region has the DNA TGTGCCAGCAGTGAAGATTACAGGGGATACGAGCAGTACTTC.

The J gene is TRBJ1-3, the V gene TRBV5-6; D is unclear. The V and J ends lost 1 base and 9 bases respectively, with 17 bases between them. This CDR3 comprises 15 residues. Germline lookup yields CDR1 SGHDT and CDR2 YYEEEE. CDR3 region: CASSLRANQLSTIYF. The CDR3 region has the DNA TGTGCCAGCAGCTTGAGGGCCAACCAGTTGAGCACCATATATTTT.

The chain recombines TRBV7-2 with TRBJ2-3; D may be TRBD2 (5 bases). CDR3 length: 15 amino acids. Trimming pared 5 bases from V and 4 bases from J, leaving 16 bases between. CDR1 and CDR2 (germline): SGHTA, FQGNSA. The DNA for the CDR3 is TGTGCCAGCAGCCCCCGGCCCCGCGGGTCAGATACGCAGTATTTT. Residues: CASSPRPRGSDTQYF.

This rearrangement joins TRBV7-9 to TRBJ2-7; TRBD2 agrees at 11 bases. Germline CDR1 and CDR2: SEHNR and FQNEAQ (reference sequence). The trim removed 4 bases at V and 2 bases at J, leaving 1 base unmatched. This CDR3 region has 14 residues. The CDR3 nucleotides read TGTGCCAGCAGCTCGGGACTAGCGGCCTACGAGCAGTACTTC. This gives the protein CASSSGLAAYEQYF.

This clone is a singleton in its sample. The CDR3 DNA sequence: TGTGCCATCAGTGAGTTGGGCCCGCCCCCCCCGTACTTC. This translates into CAISELGPPPPYF. The rearrangement uses TRBV10-3 and TRBJ2-7; D is undetermined. Germline CDR1 is ENHRY and CDR2 is SYGVKD. The CDR3 spans 13 residues. Between the trimmed V and J ends, which lost 1 base and 12 bases, there was a span of 16 bases.

The chain couples TRBV5-6 to TRBJ2-7, with 14 bases identical to TRBD2. The CDR3 runs to 17 residues. V dropped 1 base and J dropped 5; count of bases not matched to a gene: 8. The germline V gene encodes CDR1 SGHDT and CDR2 YYEEEE. Here the CDR3 DNA reads TGTGCCAGCAGCTTGATCGGGACTAGCGGGAGTGGAAACGAGCAGTACTTC. Protein: CASSLIGTSGSGNEQYF.

This sequence joins TRBV6-4 and TRBJ2-3; D tentatively reads TRBD1 or TRBD2 (5 bases each). Germline-derived CDR1 and CDR2 are MRHNA and SNTAGT. The CDR3 contains 14 residues. The ends were cut back, 5 bases at V and 3 bases at J, with 12 bases in the middle. The CDR3 protein is CASSRDERTDTQYF. The CDR3 DNA follows: TGTGCCAGCAGTCGGGACGAGAGGACAGATACGCAGTATTTT.

The gene calls are TRBV7-9 and TRBJ1-2, with D tentatively TRBD1 (5 bases). This CDR3 has 14 residues. With 1 base removed from V and 2 bases from J, the gap between germline ends came to 8 bases. Germline CDR1 SEHNR, CDR2 FQNEAQ (reference sequence). CDR3 nucleotides: TGTGCCAGCAGCTTAGGACAGAACAACTATGGCTACACCTTC. This codes for CASSLGQNNYGYTF.

The genes are TRBV2 and TRBJ2-4, with D perhaps matching TRBD1 (5 bases). CDR3 length equals 16 residues. Trimming stripped 7 bases from V and 0 bases from J, with 16 bases between. The germline CDR1 and CDR2 sequences are SNHLY and FYNNEI. In nucleotides, the CDR3 is TGTGCCAGCACTCTGGGGCAAAATATAGCCAAAAACATTCAGTACTTC. Translation: CASTLGQNIAKNIQYF.

J is TRBJ1-1 and V is TRBV5-6, with D possibly matching TRBD1 (6 bases). The germline gives CDR1 SGHDT, CDR2 YYEEEE. The CDR3 contains 14 residues. V was pared by 1 base and J by 5 bases, with 12 bases between. CDR3 DNA sequence: TGTGCCAGCAGCTTGAGGGGGATGGTTACTGAAGCTTTCTTT. This encodes CASSLRGMVTEAFF. Drawing the rest from reference TRBV5-6 and TRBJ1-1, the complete variable domain is DAGVTQSPTHLIKTRGQQVTLRCSPKSGHDTVSWYQQALGQGPQFIFQYYEEEERQRGNFPDRFSGHQFPNYSSELNVNALLLGDSALYLCASSLRGMVTEAFFGQGTRLTVV.

The chain combines TRBV7-2 with TRBJ2-5; D is uncertain. This CDR3 has 13 amino acids. Between the trimmed V and J ends, which lost 5 bases and 1 base, there was a span of 8 bases. CDR1 and CDR2 from the germline V gene are SGHTA and FQGNSA. The CDR3 region has the DNA TGTGCCAGCAGCCTAAGGCTCCAAGAGACCCAGTACTTC. It yields the protein CASSLRLQETQYF.

The rearrangement uses TRBV2 and TRBJ1-6, with 9 bases that match TRBD1. The ends lost 6 bases at V and 17 bases at J; junction bases unmatched: 14. The CDR3 loop spans 14 amino acids. CDR1 SNHLY and CDR2 FYNNEI come from the germline V gene. CDR3: CASRTGGIHPRVHF. CDR3 sequence (DNA): TGTGCCAGCAGGACAGGGGGTATACATCCCCGGGTCCACTTT. The whole variable domain, filled in from reference TRBV2 and TRBJ1-6, reads EPEVTQTPSHQVTQMGQEVILRCVPISNHLYFYWYRQILGQKVEFLVSFYNNEISEKSEIFDDQFSVERPDGSNFTLKIRSTKLEDSAMYFCASRTGGIHPRVHFGNGTRLTVT.